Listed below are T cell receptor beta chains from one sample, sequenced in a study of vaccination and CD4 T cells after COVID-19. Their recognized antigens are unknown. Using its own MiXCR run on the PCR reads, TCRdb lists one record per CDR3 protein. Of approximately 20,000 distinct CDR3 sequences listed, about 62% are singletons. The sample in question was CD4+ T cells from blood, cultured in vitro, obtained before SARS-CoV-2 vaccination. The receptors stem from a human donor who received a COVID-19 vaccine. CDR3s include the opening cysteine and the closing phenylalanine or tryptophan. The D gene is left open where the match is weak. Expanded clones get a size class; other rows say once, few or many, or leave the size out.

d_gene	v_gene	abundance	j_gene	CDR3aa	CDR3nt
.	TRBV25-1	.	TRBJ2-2	CASSVEVNTGELFF	TGTGCCAGCAGTGTGGAGGTGAACACCGGGGAGCTGTTTTTT
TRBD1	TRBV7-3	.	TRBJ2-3	CASSRDRGLSDTQYF	TGTGCCAGCAGCCGGGACAGGGGGCTCTCAGATACGCAGTATTTT
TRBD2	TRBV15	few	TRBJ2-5	CATSRSGGRETQYF	TGTGCCACCAGCAGATCGGGGGGGCGAGAGACCCAGTACTTC
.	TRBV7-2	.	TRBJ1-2	CASSPPGQTNYGYTF	TGTGCCAGCAGCCCACCGGGACAAACTAACTATGGCTACACCTTC
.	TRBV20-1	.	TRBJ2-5	CSPNSPRGETQYF	TGCAGCCCAAACTCCCCGCGGGGAGAGACCCAGTACTTC
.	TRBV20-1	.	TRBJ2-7	CSARDPARAHYEQYF	TGCAGTGCTAGAGATCCTGCTAGAGCACATTACGAGCAGTACTTC
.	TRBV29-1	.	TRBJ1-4	CSVESQGGNEKLFF	TGCAGCGTTGAAAGCCAGGGTGGTAATGAAAAACTGTTTTTT
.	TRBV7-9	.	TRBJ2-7	CASSNGGVGYEQYF	TGTGCCAGCAGCAACGGGGGAGTTGGCTACGAGCAGTACTTC
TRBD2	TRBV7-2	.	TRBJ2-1	CASSLRVAGDNEQFF	TGTGCCAGCAGCTTGAGGGTAGCGGGGGACAATGAGCAGTTCTTC
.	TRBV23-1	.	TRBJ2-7	CASSHQIRRQDRYEQYF	TGCGCCAGCAGTCATCAAATTAGACGGCAGGACCGGTACGAGCAGTACTTC
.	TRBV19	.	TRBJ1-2	CASSSKDGVRSGYTF	TGTGCCAGTAGTTCGAAGGACGGGGTTCGGTCCGGCTACACCTTC
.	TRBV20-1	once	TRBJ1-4	CSASRANEKLFF	TGCAGTGCTAGCAGGGCGAATGAAAAACTGTTTTTT
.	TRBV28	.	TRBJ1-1	CASRTPEVYTEAFF	TGTGCCAGCAGGACGCCTGAGGTGTACACTGAAGCTTTCTTT